These 19 T cell receptor beta chains came from one sample sequenced in a study of CD8+ T cells in alopecia areata (dated by TCRdb to the late 2010s). The library came from the immunoSEQ multiplex PCR assay. To provide template for TCR sequencing, every sample had RNA extracted and reverse transcribed into cDNA. Here the immuneACCESS table is served through TCRdb, limited to in-frame sequences with V and J called. Missing clones are a known gap in these copies; in checked studies unresolved V genes cover under half, and the rest lacks a known reason. Across this sample there are about 110,000 clones, with approximately 63% seen only once. The top ten constitute approximately 22% of the sample. The specimen sequenced was CD8+ T cells sorted from blood. Source of these receptors: a human donor in good health.

The rearrangement joins TRBV4-1 to TRBJ1-2; TRBD1 might be the D (5 bases). With 7 bases removed from V and 2 bases from J, the gap between germline ends came to 20 bases. This CDR3 contains 16 residues. CDR1 and CDR2 from the germline V gene are MGHRA and YSYEKL. The CDR3 loop reads CASMGTVHLANYGYTF. The CDR3 nucleotides are TGCGCCAGCATGGGGACCGTTCACTTAGCAAACTATGGCTACACCTTC.

The rearrangement joins TRBV5-4 to TRBJ2-7; 11 bases line up with TRBD1. This CDR3 spans 15 amino acids. Germline lookup yields CDR1 SGHNT and CDR2 YYREEE (reference sequence). V gave up 0 bases and J gave up 5 bases; unmatched junction bases: 4. CDR3 loop: CASSLAGQGAHEQYF. The CDR3 coding sequence is TGTGCCAGCAGCTTGGCTGGACAGGGGGCCCACGAGCAGTACTTC.

This sequence joins TRBV5-6 and TRBJ1-2; TRBD1 might be the D (5 bases). The CDR3 contains 13 residues. V shed 4 bases and J shed 4 bases, with 11 bases lying between them. Per germline, CDR1 SGHDT and CDR2 YYEEEE. The CDR3 DNA reads TGTGCCAGCAGCCTCGGGACGGTCTATGGCTACACCTTC. Encoded protein: CASSLGTVYGYTF.

This clone was recorded a few times. The chain is built from TRBV5-1 and TRBJ1-1; D call uncertain. The germline V and J ends were trimmed by 0 bases and 1 base, with 10 bases remaining between them. CDR1 and CDR2 (germline): SGHRS, YFSETQ. CDR3 length: 15 amino acids. The CDR3 bases are TGCGCCAGCAGCTTGGACCTGGCATGGAACACTGAAGCTTTCTTT. Translating it yields CASSLDLAWNTEAFF.

The chain combines TRBV30 with TRBJ2-7; maybe TRBD1 (6 bases). Trimming pared 1 base from V and 11 bases from J, leaving 12 bases between. The CDR3 loop spans 11 amino acids. Germline CDR1 and CDR2: GTSNPN and SVGIG (reference sequence). The CDR3 sequence: CAWSDHREKYF. In DNA, the CDR3 is TGTGCCTGGAGTGACCACAGGGAAAAGTACTTC.

The V and J genes are TRBV7-9 and TRBJ2-5, with TRBD2 identical over 11 bases. V was pared by 4 bases and J by 2 bases, with 15 bases of the junction left unmatched. CDR3 length: 19 residues. Germline-derived CDR1 and CDR2 are SEHNR and FQNEAQ (reference sequence). CDR3: CASSSDLGDGTSGQETQYF. The CDR3 DNA sequence: TGTGCCAGCAGCTCCGATCTCGGGGACGGGACTAGCGGACAAGAGACCCAGTACTTC.

V gene TRBV7-2 combines with J gene TRBJ1-6, with D unclear. This CDR3 region has 15 residues. Trimming shortened V by 2 bases and J by 10 bases, and 15 bases separated the two germline ends. CDR1 SGHTA and CDR2 FQGNSA come from the germline V gene. CDR3 loop: CASSLFNSQESPLHF. In DNA form, the CDR3 reads TGTGCCAGCAGCTTATTTAATTCCCAGGAGTCACCCCTCCACTTT.

In its sample, this clone was seen a few times. The gene calls are TRBV19 and TRBJ2-1; D gene ambiguous. Trimming removed 3 bases from V and 12 bases from J, with 12 bases in between. Germline-derived CDR1 and CDR2 are LNHDA and SQIVND (reference sequence). The CDR3 length is 12 residues. In nucleotides, the CDR3 is TGTGCCAGTAGTATGGTGGATAGGAGGCAGTTCTTC. Its translation is CASSMVDRRQFF.

The chain uses TRBV29-1 and TRBJ2-7; D call uncertain. V lost 7 bases and J 4 bases, leaving 8 bases between the germline ends. The CDR3 extends over 10 amino acids. CDR1 and CDR2 (germline): SQVTM, ANQGSEA. CDR3 DNA sequence: TGCAGCGCACTTTGGTACGAGCAGTACTTC. It encodes CSALWYEQYF.

The V gene is TRBV10-3, the J gene TRBJ1-2; the match to TRBD1 covers 9 bases. Germline-derived CDR1 and CDR2 are ENHRY and SYGVKD. The V and J ends lost 6 bases and 8 bases, in that order; junction bases with no gene match: 13. The CDR3 spans 15 residues. CDR3 nucleotides: TGTGCCATCAGCGAGACCGGGACAGGGAGAGGCGGCTACACCTTC. The encoded protein is CAISETGTGRGGYTF.

V gene TRBV5-1 combines with J gene TRBJ2-3, with D possibly matching TRBD1 (7 bases). Germline CDR1 reads SGHRS; CDR2 reads YFSETQ. Trimming shortened V by 5 bases and J by 6 bases, and 16 bases separated the two germline ends. The CDR3 loop spans 14 amino acids. CDR3 sequence (DNA): TGCGCCAGCAGTCTGACAGGGACTCGCGATACGCAGTATTTT. It yields the protein CASSLTGTRDTQYF.

The J gene is TRBJ2-7, the V gene TRBV28; the D call may be TRBD1 or TRBD2 (8 bases each). Germline CDR1 is MDHEN and CDR2 is SYDVKM. The CDR3 contains 15 residues. V lost 3 bases, J lost 7 bases, and 19 bases lay in between. In DNA, the CDR3 is TGTGCCAGCAGTTTTAGCGGGACAGGTATACGGGAGCAGTACTTC. Protein sequence: CASSFSGTGIREQYF.

This clone was detected a few times. The chain uses TRBV7-9 and TRBJ2-5, with TRBD1 as a possible D gene (5 bases). V lost 0 bases and J 1 base, leaving 18 bases between the germline ends. The germline V gene encodes CDR1 SEHNR and CDR2 FQNEAQ (reference sequence). The CDR3 contains 18 residues. CDR3: CASSLALGQGFLQETQYF. The CDR3, as DNA: TGTGCCAGCAGCTTAGCGCTGGGTCAGGGATTCCTCCAAGAGACCCAGTACTTC. Complete variable domain (other parts from reference TRBV7-9 and TRBJ2-5): DTGVSQNPRHKITKRGQNVTFRCDPISEHNRLYWYRQTLGQGPEFLTYFQNEAQLEKSRLLSDRFSAERPKGSFSTLEIQRTEQGDSAMYLCASSLALGQGFLQETQYFGPGTRLLVL.

The V call is TRBV7-2, the J call TRBJ1-2; tentative D call: TRBD1 (5 bases). CDR1 SGHTA and CDR2 FQGNSA come from the germline V gene. There are 13 residues in the CDR3. V lost 6 bases to trimming and J lost 2 bases, with 10 bases between them. CDR3 in DNA: TGTGCCAGCAGTCACGACAGAAACTATGGCTACACCTTC. Protein sequence: CASSHDRNYGYTF.

This sequence joins TRBV9 and TRBJ2-1, with D perhaps TRBD1 (5 bases). There are 12 residues in the CDR3. Germline CDR1 reads SGDLS; CDR2 reads YYNGEE. V was shortened by 1 base and J by 7 bases, with 6 bases between the two germline ends. CDR3 DNA sequence: TGTGCCAGCAGCGTACAGGGAAATGAGCAGTTCTTC. It yields the protein CASSVQGNEQFF.

In this sample, this clone turned up a few times. The gene calls are TRBV28 and TRBJ2-7; TRBD2 matches at 8 bases. The CDR3 is made up of 14 amino acids. The V segment lost 10 bases and the J segment 2 bases; nucleotides outside the gene matches: 10. Germline-derived CDR1 and CDR2 are MDHEN and SYDVKM. The CDR3 nucleotides read TGTGCCACCGGACTAGCAGGGGTGACCTACGAGCAGTACTTC. Translating gives CATGLAGVTYEQYF.

Worth noting for this clone: Within the sample, other DNA sequences also encode this same CDR3. V usage is TRBV5-6 and J usage is TRBJ1-2; D is ambiguous. CDR3 length: 14 amino acids. Trimming took off 4 bases at V and 8 bases at J, with 18 bases between the two ends. Germline V gene sequence: CDR1 SGHDT, CDR2 YYEEEE. In nucleotides, the CDR3 is TGTGCCAGCAGCCCGGGAACGGGTACCTACGGCTACACCTTC. Translating it yields CASSPGTGTYGYTF.

The chain employs TRBV29-1 and TRBJ2-7; D is possibly TRBD1 (6 bases). The CDR3 covers 14 residues. In germline, CDR1 is SQVTM, CDR2 ANQGSEA. V was cut by 7 bases and J by 5 bases, with 21 bases left in between. CDR3 in DNA: TGCAGCGCCCAGTCGGGGCAGGGGAACGACGAGCAGTACTTC. Its translation is CSAQSGQGNDEQYF.

This clone was picked up one time. V and J are TRBV27 and TRBJ2-7; TRBD1 agrees at 7 bases. The ends lost 6 bases at V and 3 bases at J; junction bases unmatched: 5. CDR1 and CDR2 (germline): MNHEY, SMNVEV (reference sequence). The CDR3 extends over 13 amino acids. CDR3 coding DNA: TGTGCCAGCAGCAATACAGGGGACTACGAGCAGTACTTC. Its protein is CASSNTGDYEQYF.